Each of the 21 T cell receptor beta chains below was sequenced from the same sample in a study of cytomegalovirus exposure and HLA in healthy donors. Vbeta (60) and Jbeta (13) primers were used in the PCR. The method was immunoSEQ multiplex PCR; TCRdb's version includes in-frame clones alone and lacks a portion of them. The table has roughly 120,000 clones, approximately 79% seen once. Source material: PBMCs. The receptors were sampled from a young man in good health and CMV-seropositive.

This chain links TRBV6-6 with TRBJ2-2; D is perhaps TRBD1 (5 bases). The V end was cut by 6 bases, the J end by 8 bases, with 13 bases between. The CDR3 has 13 residues. From germline, CDR1 is MNHNY and CDR2 SVGAGI (reference sequence). This CDR3 is CASSLRERGELFF. Written as DNA, the CDR3 is TGTGCCAGCAGCCTCAGGGAAAGGGGGGAGCTGTTTTTT.

In nucleotides, the CDR3 is TGTGCCAGCAGCTTTCAGGGGACCGGGGAGCTGTTTTTT. Translated, it gives CASSFQGTGELFF. The chain carries TRBV7-6 and TRBJ2-2, with D possibly being TRBD1 (6 bases). The germline V gene encodes CDR1 SGHVS and CDR2 FNYEAQ. The CDR3 is made up of 13 amino acids. The germline V and J ends were trimmed by 3 bases and 5 bases, with 7 bases remaining between them.

The genes are TRBV6-5 and TRBJ1-1, with D maybe TRBD1 (5 bases). The length of the CDR3 is 13 residues. Trimming cost V 6 bases and J 3 bases, with 11 bases left between them. Germline values: CDR1 MNHEY, CDR2 SVGAGI. The CDR3 nucleotides read TGTGCCAGCAGACGACAGAGATACACTGAAGCTTTCTTT. It encodes CASRRQRYTEAFF.

The chain couples TRBV5-8 to TRBJ2-7; the D gene is possibly TRBD1 (6 bases). In germline, CDR1 is SGHTS, CDR2 YDEGEE. V was shortened by 3 bases and J by 2 bases, with 18 bases between the two germline ends. This CDR3 is built from 16 residues. The DNA for the CDR3 is TGTGCCAGCAGCTCCTGGACAGAGGTGAGCGCCTACGAGCAGTACTTC. Amino acids: CASSSWTEVSAYEQYF.

This clone was counted once. The rearrangement joins TRBV25-1 to TRBJ2-5; D possibly corresponds to TRBD2 (6 bases). V was pared by 5 bases and J by 4 bases, with 20 bases between. CDR1 MGHDK and CDR2 SYGVNS come from the germline V gene. The CDR3 has 16 residues. CDR3 nucleotide sequence: TGTGCCAGCAGTCCCTTTGTTGGGGGGAGTAGAGAGACCCAGTACTTC. The encoded protein is CASSPFVGGSRETQYF.

The J gene is TRBJ1-2, the V gene TRBV19, with D perhaps TRBD1 (6 bases). Germline V gives CDR1 LNHDA, CDR2 SQIVND (reference sequence). With 3 bases removed from V and 5 bases from J, the gap between germline ends came to 22 bases. This CDR3 is built from 17 residues. The DNA for the CDR3 is TGTGCCAGTAGTATCTATCACCGGGCAGGGGTTTTTTATGGCTACACCTTC. It codes for CASSIYHRAGVFYGYTF.

This chain links TRBV19 with TRBJ1-2, with D hard to call. CDR3 length: 14 amino acids. Trimming removed 5 bases from V and 0 bases from J, with 10 bases in between. Germline CDR1 is LNHDA and CDR2 is SQIVND (reference sequence). The CDR3, as DNA: TGTGCCAGTAGTGTTTCAGAAGCTAACTATGGCTACACCTTC. Translating it yields CASSVSEANYGYTF.

V gene TRBV7-3 combines with J gene TRBJ2-1; D uncertain. The germline V gene has CDR1 SGHTA and CDR2 FQGTGA. Trimming stripped 1 base from V and 0 bases from J, with 7 bases between. CDR3 length: 15 amino acids. The CDR3 reads CASSLISSSYNEQFF. The CDR3 DNA reads as TGTGCCAGCAGCTTAATTTCGAGCTCCTACAATGAGCAGTTCTTC. The full variable domain, rest sourced from reference TRBV7-3 and TRBJ2-1, is GAGVSQTPSNKVTEKGKYVELRCDPISGHTALYWYRQSLGQGPEFLIYFQGTGAADDSGLPNDRFFAVRPEGSVSTLKIQRTERGDSAVYLCASSLISSSYNEQFFGPGTRLTVL.

The chain links TRBV20-1 to TRBJ2-1, with D tentatively TRBD1 (5 bases). The CDR3 consists of 11 residues. V was clipped by 4 bases and J by 5 bases, with 6 bases between them. Germline loops: CDR1 DFQATT, CDR2 SNEGSKA (reference sequence). This CDR3 reads CSATRDNEQFF. CDR3 in DNA: TGCAGTGCTACCAGGGACAATGAGCAGTTCTTC.

This clone was detected only once. V and J are TRBV2 and TRBJ2-1; D uncertain. The germline V gene has CDR1 SNHLY and CDR2 FYNNEI. Trimming removed 7 bases from V and 0 bases from J, with 13 bases in between. The length of the CDR3 is 15 residues. DNA for the CDR3: TGTGCCAGCACCCTGACTTCGAGCTCCTACAATGAGCAGTTCTTC. Encoded protein: CASTLTSSSYNEQFF.

The chain employs TRBV5-1 and TRBJ1-2; D possibly corresponds to TRBD1 (6 bases). The CDR3 sequence is 12 residues long. V dropped 0 bases and J dropped 7 bases, with 7 bases sitting between them. Per germline, CDR1 SGHRS and CDR2 YFSETQ. The CDR3 sequence is CASSLEGVGYTF. CDR3 sequence (DNA): TGCGCCAGCAGCTTGGAGGGGGTTGGCTACACCTTC.

The J gene is TRBJ2-7, the V gene TRBV11-2; 14 nucleotides align to TRBD2. The CDR3 has 15 residues. Germline CDR1 reads SGHAT; CDR2 reads FQNNGV. Unmatched junction bases numbered 2, after V lost 5 bases and J lost 2 bases. CDR3 protein: CASSTGLAGAYEQYF. The CDR3 bases are TGTGCCAGCAGCACGGGACTAGCGGGGGCCTACGAGCAGTACTTC.

The gene calls are TRBV6-4 and TRBJ2-5; 13 nucleotides agree with TRBD2. This CDR3 has 16 amino acids. V was pared by 4 bases and J by 5 bases, with 7 bases of the junction left unmatched. CDR1 MRHNA and CDR2 SNTAGT come from the germline V gene. The CDR3 here is CASSGTSGGGEETQYF. CDR3 bases: TGTGCCAGCAGTGGGACTAGCGGGGGTGGTGAGGAGACCCAGTACTTC.

CDR3 DNA sequence: TGTGCCAGCAGCTTAGCACTGGCGGTCTCCTACGAGCAGTACTTC. It encodes CASSLALAVSYEQYF. The chain uses TRBV11-2 and TRBJ2-7; D is undetermined. The V end was cut by 1 base, the J end by 0 bases, with 10 bases between. Germline V gene lookup returns CDR1 SGHAT and CDR2 FQNNGV. CDR3 size: 15 residues.

The chain joins TRBV4-2 to TRBJ2-7, with 9 nucleotides matching TRBD1. Unmatched junction bases numbered 6, after V lost 3 bases and J lost 0 bases. The CDR3 is 16 residues long. Germline assignment: CDR1 LGHNA and CDR2 YNFKEQ. CDR3 nucleotide sequence: TGTGCCAGCAGCCAGACCGGGACAGGGATCTCCTACGAGCAGTACTTC. Protein product: CASSQTGTGISYEQYF.

The chain links TRBV5-4 to TRBJ2-5; 8 nucleotides align to TRBD2. The CDR3 spans 15 residues. CDR1 and CDR2 from the germline V gene are SGHNT and YYREEE (reference sequence). The trim removed 3 bases at V and 2 bases at J, leaving 6 bases unmatched. CDR3 in DNA: TGTGCCAGCAGCTCTCTAGGACTAGCTCAAGAGACCCAGTACTTC. It codes for CASSSLGLAQETQYF. Full variable domain (outside the CDR3, taken from reference TRBV5-4 and TRBJ2-5): ETGVTQSPTHLIKTRGQQVTLRCSSQSGHNTVSWYQQALGQGPQFIFQYYREEENGRGNFPPRFSGLQFPNYSSELNVNALELDDSALYLCASSSLGLAQETQYFGPGTRLLVL.

V usage is TRBV4-3 and J usage is TRBJ2-4, with D tentatively TRBD2 (5 bases). This CDR3 spans 15 amino acids. Between the trimmed V and J ends, which lost 0 bases and 4 bases, there was a span of 10 bases. The germline V gene has CDR1 LGHNA and CDR2 YSLEER. The CDR3, as DNA: TGCGCCAGCAGCCAAGATCGAGGGCAGAAAAACATTCAGTACTTC. It yields the protein CASSQDRGQKNIQYF.

The chain carries TRBV9 and TRBJ2-2; D possibly corresponds to TRBD2 (5 bases). The germline V gene has CDR1 SGDLS and CDR2 YYNGEE. This CDR3 comprises 16 residues. The V end was cut by 0 bases, the J end by 4 bases, with 13 bases between. CDR3 sequence reads: CASSVASGEFTGELFF. In nucleotides, the CDR3 is TGTGCCAGCAGCGTAGCGTCTGGGGAGTTCACCGGGGAGCTGTTTTTT.

The gene calls are TRBV6-4 and TRBJ2-3; D uncertain. V dropped 3 bases and J dropped 0 bases, with 4 bases sitting between them. CDR1 is MRHNA, CDR2 SNTAGT, per germline. This CDR3 is 13 amino acids long. DNA for the CDR3: TGTGCCAGCAGTGATCAGAGCACAGATACGCAGTATTTT. It is translated as CASSDQSTDTQYF.

This clone was counted a single time. The chain recombines TRBV19 with TRBJ2-4; TRBD1 matches at 7 bases. CDR3 length equals 15 residues. Germline V gene data show CDR1 as LNHDA and CDR2 as SQIVND (reference sequence). After removal of 8 bases from V and 2 bases from J, the junction contained 9 bases not matched to a gene. The CDR3 region has the DNA TGTGCCAGTCTTAGACAGGGAGATTCCAAAAACATTCAGTACTTC. It codes for CASLRQGDSKNIQYF.

This sequence joins TRBV7-2 and TRBJ2-2; 9 bases line up with TRBD2. The CDR3 runs to 15 residues. Germline CDR1 is SGHTA and CDR2 is FQGNSA. The V segment lost 5 bases and the J segment 4 bases; nucleotides outside the gene matches: 5. In DNA, the CDR3 is TGTGCCAGCAGCGACCGACTAGCGGTCACCGGGGAGCTGTTTTTT. It encodes CASSDRLAVTGELFF.